Below are 9 T cell receptor beta chains sequenced from a single sample in a study of T-cell reconstitution after alpha-beta-depleted transplantation in children. Preparation of the TCRbeta library was carried out with unique molecular identifiers. TCRdb processed the PCR reads anew with MiXCR; each CDR3 protein has one entry. Among 250,000 to 300,000 distinct CDR3 sequences, around 10% were seen once, and the ten largest hold 7% to 9.5%. Sequences were derived from PBMCs, sampled before TCRalphabeta/CD19-depleted stem cell transplant. Receptors originate from a boy under two years old with acute myeloid leukemia, due to receive a stem cell transplant.

The table lists this clonotype with many counts. The chain carries TRBV6-5 and TRBJ2-1; D unclear. The CDR3 has 13 amino acids. The germline V and J ends were trimmed by 0 bases and 7 bases, with 7 bases remaining between them. The germline V gene has CDR1 MNHEY and CDR2 SVGAGI. CDR3: CASSYSTGNEQFF. DNA of the CDR3: TGTGCCAGCAGTTACTCGACTGGAAATGAGCAGTTCTTC.

This chain uses TRBV12-3 or TRBV12-4 with TRBJ2-1, with 12 bases that match TRBD2. V shed 1 base, J shed 7 bases, and the junction held 8 bases outside the gene matches. This CDR3 spans 17 amino acids. The CDR3 region is CASSLGVGLAGGNEQFF. The CDR3 coding sequence is TGTGCCAGCAGTTTAGGGGTTGGGCTAGCGGGGGGGAATGAGCAGTTCTTC.

This clonotype was picked up a small number of times. The gene calls are TRBV19 and TRBJ1-5; D is ambiguous. The germline CDR1 and CDR2 sequences are LNHDA and SQIVND (reference sequence). Trimming cost V 0 bases and J 0 bases, with 9 bases left between them. This CDR3 is built from 16 residues. CDR3 sequence reads: CASSIDAPNSNQPQHF. The CDR3 DNA is TGTGCCAGTAGTATAGATGCGCCTAATAGCAATCAGCCCCAGCATTTT.

The rearrangement uses TRBV18 and TRBJ1-3; D not certain. The CDR3 loop spans 16 amino acids. Germline CDR1 is KGHSH and CDR2 is LQKENI. Deletions cut 6 bases from V and 0 bases from J, with 15 bases between. This CDR3 reads CASSSWASSSGNTIYF. CDR3 nucleotide sequence: TGTGCCAGCTCGTCTTGGGCCTCGAGCTCTGGAAACACCATATATTTT. Together with reference TRBV18 and TRBJ1-3, the CDR3 gives the full variable domain: NAGVMQNPRHLVRRRGQEARLRCSPMKGHSHVYWYRQLPEEGLKFMVYLQKENIIDESGMPKERFSAEFPKEGPSILRIQQVVRGDSAAYFCASSSWASSSGNTIYFGEGSWLTVV.

The table lists this clonotype with many counts. V and J are TRBV7-8 and TRBJ2-3; possibly TRBD1 or TRBD2 for D (5 bases each). The CDR3 covers 18 residues. The V and J ends lost 2 bases and 0 bases respectively, with 18 bases between them. Germline values: CDR1 SGHVS, CDR2 FQNEAQ. The CDR3 DNA sequence: TGTGCCAGCAGCTTACGGCGGGCTGTGGGACCGAGCACAGATACGCAGTATTTT. Its translation is CASSLRRAVGPSTDTQYF.

The table lists this clonotype with many counts. V gene TRBV4-2 combines with J gene TRBJ2-3, with TRBD2 matching 7 bases. CDR3 length equals 18 residues. Per germline, CDR1 LGHNA and CDR2 YNFKEQ. V lost 4 bases to trimming and J lost 0 bases; unmatched junction nucleotides: 13. The chain's CDR3 is CASSREPLAVTSTDTQYF. CDR3 bases: TGTGCCAGCAGCCGAGAACCCCTAGCGGTTACTAGCACAGATACGCAGTATTTT.

This clonotype was seen repeatedly, ten times or more. This chain connects TRBV7-2 to TRBJ2-7; D not certain. This CDR3 contains 15 residues. Trimming left V 1 base short and J 0 bases short, with 10 bases between. Germline CDR1 reads SGHTA; CDR2 reads FQGNSA. CDR3 bases: TGTGCCAGCAGCTTAGAAGGAACGGTCTCCTACGAGCAGTACTTC. As protein: CASSLEGTVSYEQYF.

A remark on this clonotype: This may be a read error, as it is one base from a much larger clone. This rearrangement joins TRBV27 to TRBJ2-5; 8 bases agree with TRBD1. Germline CDR1 reads MNHEY; CDR2 reads SMNVEV (reference sequence). This CDR3 spans 15 amino acids. The DNA for the CDR3 is TGTGGCAGCAGTTTATGGATCGGACAGGGCGAGACCCAGTACTTC. This codes for CGSSLWIGQGETQYF.

This clonotype has only a few counts. CDR3 amino acids: CAISETGLSGANVLTF. In DNA, the CDR3 is TGTGCCATCAGTGAGACAGGGTTATCTGGGGCCAACGTCCTGACTTTC. The chain carries TRBV10-3 and TRBJ2-6; tentatively, D is TRBD1 (6 bases). Trimming removed 2 bases at V and 1 base at J, with 9 bases between. CDR3 length: 16 residues. Per the germline V gene, CDR1 is ENHRY and CDR2 is SYGVKD.